Listed below are T cell receptor beta chains from one sample, sequenced in a study of shared clonotypes between healthy human individuals. The assay was immunoSEQ multiplex PCR, and TCRdb's table has in-frame clones only and misses some. The sample includes about 2.4 million clones, around nine tenths of them seen just once. Source material: naive CD4+ T cells sorted from blood. These receptors came from a young man in good health. The CDR3 runs from the conserved cysteine through the conserved F or W. D genes are given only for firm matches. A row's size may be missing; if present it is once, few, many or a size class.

>TRBV11-2|TRBD1|TRBJ2-2|-
TGTGCCAGCAGCTTAGGGACAGGGGCCGGGGAGCTGTTTTTT
CASSLGTGAGELFF
>TRBV7-2|-|TRBJ1-2|-
TGTGCCAGCAGCTTAGAGGCAGCATATGGCTACACCTTC
CASSLEAAYGYTF
>TRBV27|-|TRBJ2-7|-
TGTGCCAGCAGCTTCTGGGCGGGGGCGGACGAGCAGTACTTC
CASSFWAGADEQYF
>TRBV5-1|TRBD1|TRBJ2-5|-
TGCGCCAGCAGCTTGGGACAGGGGCTTCGAGAGACCCAGTACTTC
CASSLGQGLRETQYF
>TRBV4-1|-|TRBJ2-3|-
TGCGCCAGCAGCTACCGGGACGGGGGAACAGATACGCAGTATTTT
CASSYRDGGTDTQYF
>TRBV5-1|-|TRBJ2-2|-
TGCGCCAGCAGCTTGAGGTCAGGCGGGGAGCTGTTTTTT
CASSLRSGGELFF
>TRBV6-1|TRBD1|TRBJ2-7|-
TGTGCCAGCAGCCAATCGGGACAGACTATCTTC
CASSQSGQTIF
>TRBV19|-|TRBJ2-3|-
TGTGCCAGTAGTCGAAGCACAGATACGCAGTATTTT
CASSRSTDTQYF
>TRBV2|-|TRBJ2-2|-
TGTGCCAGCAGTGACCTAGTCCCCGGGGAGCTGTTTTTT
CASSDLVPGELFF
>TRBV10-3|TRBD1|TRBJ2-2|-
TGTGCCATCACAGGGGGCATGAACGCCGGGGAGCTGTTTTTT
CAITGGMNAGELFF
>TRBV11-2|TRBD2|TRBJ2-1|-
TGTGCCAGCAGATTAACCGGGACTAGCGGGAGGTTGGAGCAGTTCTTC
CASRLTGTSGRLEQFF
>TRBV5-4|TRBD1|TRBJ1-2|-
TGTGCCAGCAGCAGGGACAGGGTCGGCTATGGCTACACCTTC
CASSRDRVGYGYTF
>TRBV7-2|-|TRBJ2-7|-
TGTGCCAGCAGCTTAAGGGTCCAGTACGAGCAGTACTTC
CASSLRVQYEQYF
>TRBV19|-|TRBJ1-4|-
TGTGCCAGTAGTACAGGTATACTCGTCGAAAAACTGTTTTTT
CASSTGILVEKLFF
>TRBV19|-|TRBJ1-5|-
TGTGCCAGTAGTATTAGGCAGGCCGGAGGGGGGCAGCCCCAGCATTTT
CASSIRQAGGGQPQHF
>TRBV27|TRBD1|TRBJ1-2|-
TGTGCCAGCAGTCCCAGGGGGCTGAGTGGCTACACCTTC
CASSPRGLSGYTF
>TRBV9|TRBD1|TRBJ2-7|-
TGTGCCAGCAGCGTAGAGGGGACAGGGCTCTACGAGCAGTACTTC
CASSVEGTGLYEQYF
>TRBV10-1|-|TRBJ1-2|few
TGCGCCAGCAGTGTTGGAACAAACTATGGCTACACCTTC
CASSVGTNYGYTF
>TRBV21-1|-|TRBJ1-5|-
TGTGCCAGCAGCAAAGAAAAAAGGAATTGGGGCAATCAGCCCCAGCATTTT
CASSKEKRNWGNQPQHF
>TRBV10-3|-|TRBJ2-1|-
TGTGCCATCAGTGAGTCAGGGACCCCTTTGAGCTACAATGAGCAGTTCTTC
CAISESGTPLSYNEQFF
>TRBV6-1|TRBD1|TRBJ2-3|-
TGTGCCAGCCACCGCGACAGGGGGGATACGCAGTATTTT
CASHRDRGDTQYF
>TRBV18|-|TRBJ2-5|-
TGTGCCAGCTCACGCCGGGACAAGGGAGTAGAGACCCAGTACTTC
CASSRRDKGVETQYF
>TRBV27|-|TRBJ2-7|-
TGTGCCAGCAAAGCAAGGAACGAGCAGTACTTC
CASKARNEQYF
>TRBV7-2|TRBD2|TRBJ2-3|-
TGTGCCAGCAGCTTAGGTGGCGGGAGGAACACAGATACGCAGTATTTT
CASSLGGGRNTDTQYF
>TRBV5-1|TRBD2|TRBJ2-7|-
TGCGCCAGCAGCTCGTCAAGAACTCTAGCGGGAGGTGGGGAGCAGTACTTC
CASSSSRTLAGGGEQYF
>TRBV28|-|TRBJ1-6|-
TGTGCCAGCAGTTTAGTCGGTTTCCAGGGTCAGGCACCCCTCCACTTT
CASSLVGFQGQAPLHF
>TRBV10-3|-|TRBJ2-1|-
TGTGCCATCAGTGAGTCGATCAGAGGGGGTGAGCAGTTCTTC
CAISESIRGGEQFF
>TRBV19|TRBD2|TRBJ2-7|-
TGTGCCAGTAGTAAGTCGGTCGGGAGGGCCTTTTTTTACGAGCAGTACTTC
CASSKSVGRAFFYEQYF
>TRBV19|-|TRBJ2-4|-
TGTGCCAGTAGTATAGGGGACGTTCTTACCCTAAACATTCAGTACTTC
CASSIGDVLTLNIQYF
>TRBV6-5|-|TRBJ1-1|-
TGTGCCAGCAGTCCGGGGGGGATGAACACTGAAGCTTTCTTT
CASSPGGMNTEAFF
>TRBV2|-|TRBJ1-1|-
TGTGCCAGCAGTGAATGGGGGACTGAAGCTTTCTTT
CASSEWGTEAFF
>TRBV19|-|TRBJ2-4|-
TGTGCCAGTAGGGAACAGGGAAACATTCAGTACTTC
CASREQGNIQYF
>TRBV19|-|TRBJ2-3|-
TGTGCCAGTAGCACCGGCAGTGATACGCAGTATTTT
CASSTGSDTQYF
>TRBV23-1|-|TRBJ1-2|-
TGCGCCAGCAGACGACCGCCGGGACCGCTCTATGGCTACACCTTC
CASRRPPGPLYGYTF
>TRBV7-2|TRBD2|TRBJ2-3|-
TGTGCCAGCGAGAGCGGGAGTGATACGCAGTATTTT
CASESGSDTQYF
>TRBV5-1|-|TRBJ1-5|-
TGCGCCAGCAGCTTTGGGGGCGCGGAGCAGCCCCAGCATTTT
CASSFGGAEQPQHF
>TRBV11-3|-|TRBJ2-7|-
TGTGCCAGCAGCCCGAGCAGTCCCTACGAGCAGTACTTC
CASSPSSPYEQYF
>TRBV19|TRBD1|TRBJ1-5|-
TGTGCCAGTAGTACAATCGGGACAGTCCATAATCAGCCCCAGCATTTT
CASSTIGTVHNQPQHF
>TRBV4-3|-|TRBJ1-6|-
TGCGCCAGCAGCCAAGACCGGCAGGGAGGTTCACCCCTCCACTTT
CASSQDRQGGSPLHF
>TRBV5-4|-|TRBJ2-1|-
TGTGCCAGCAGCCCGGCCCGGCCCGGGGTCATTTTCTACAATGAGCAGTTCTTC
CASSPARPGVIFYNEQFF
>TRBV5-4|-|TRBJ2-5|-
TGTGCCAGCAGCTTGGGTAGCCAAGAGACCCAGTACTTC
CASSLGSQETQYF
>TRBV6-1|-|TRBJ2-7|-
TGTGCCAGCAGCTACAGGGGGGGTGCGGACGAGCAGTACTTC
CASSYRGGADEQYF
>TRBV5-1|TRBD2|TRBJ2-3|once
TGCGCCAGCAGCTTGGTTCTAGCGGGAGGAACGGATACGCAGTATTTT
CASSLVLAGGTDTQYF
>TRBV18|TRBD1|TRBJ2-7|-
TGTGCCAGCTCTGGACAGGGGAGCTACGAGCAGTACTTC
CASSGQGSYEQYF
>TRBV18|TRBD1|TRBJ2-2|-
TGTGCCAGCTCAACCGCCGGGACAGGGTCCGGGGAGCTGTTTTTT
CASSTAGTGSGELFF
>TRBV7-8|-|TRBJ2-7|-
TGTGCCAGCAGCCGATCGACAGGCGGCGGATACGAGCAGTACTTC
CASSRSTGGGYEQYF
>TRBV7-9|TRBD2|TRBJ2-7|-
TGTGCCAGCAGCTCGGGGACTAGCGGGAGGTTGGACGAACAGTACTTC
CASSSGTSGRLDEQYF
>TRBV5-5|TRBD2|TRBJ2-1|-
TGTGCCAGCAGCCGACACACTCTAGCGGGGGACTACAATGAGCAGTTCTTC
CASSRHTLAGDYNEQFF
>TRBV28|TRBD1|TRBJ1-4|-
TGTGCCAGCAGTTCCTTACTCCGGGACAGGGACCCCAAACTGTTTTTT
CASSSLLRDRDPKLFF